Listed below are T cell receptor beta chains from one sample, sequenced in a study of T cell responses to AZD1222 COVID-19 vaccine. Using immunoSEQ multiplex PCR, the repertoire was profiled, and TCRdb retains in-frame clones only, with some absent. The sample carries around 110,000 clones, over 75% recorded once. The material sequenced was peripheral blood, taken on day 0 of AZD1222 vaccination. The receptors here all came from an adult in good health. Both conserved end residues are part of each CDR3. The D gene is left open where the match is weak.

>TRBV13|.|TRBJ2-1
TGTGCCAGCAGCCCCCCCCGGCAGGGTTCCTACAATGAGCAGTTCTTC
CASSPPRQGSYNEQFF
>TRBV7-2|TRBD1|TRBJ1-2
TGTGCCAGCAGCTACGGACAGGGTGTCTATGGCTACACCTTC
CASSYGQGVYGYTF
>TRBV12-3/TRBV12-4|TRBD1|TRBJ1-3
TGTGCCAGCAGGACAGGGGGAGGAAACACCATATATTTT
CASRTGGGNTIYF
>TRBV5-4|.|TRBJ1-2
TGTGCCAGCAGCTCGGGGGGAAACTATGGCTACACCTTC
CASSSGGNYGYTF
>TRBV6-2/TRBV6-3|.|TRBJ1-5
TGTGCCAGCAGTTACTCAGGCGCCGGAATAAATCAGCCCCAGCATTTT
CASSYSGAGINQPQHF
>TRBV6-4|.|TRBJ2-7
TGTGCCAGCAGTGACGTACAGGGAACCTACGAGCAGTACTTC
CASSDVQGTYEQYF
>TRBV11-1|.|TRBJ2-4
TGTGCCAGCAGGCCTTCCGGGGTAGACATTCAGTACTTC
CASRPSGVDIQYF
>TRBV13|TRBD1|TRBJ1-6
TGTGCCAGCAGCTTTGACAGGGGTGATAATTCACCCCTCCACTTT
CASSFDRGDNSPLHF
>TRBV27|TRBD2|TRBJ2-1
TGTGCCAGCACCCGGGGGATAGCGGGAGGGTACAATGAGCAGTTCTTC
CASTRGIAGGYNEQFF
>TRBV18|TRBD2|TRBJ2-3
TGTGCCAGCTCACCAGAGGTAGCGGGAGAGGAAGATACGCAGTATTTT
CASSPEVAGEEDTQYF